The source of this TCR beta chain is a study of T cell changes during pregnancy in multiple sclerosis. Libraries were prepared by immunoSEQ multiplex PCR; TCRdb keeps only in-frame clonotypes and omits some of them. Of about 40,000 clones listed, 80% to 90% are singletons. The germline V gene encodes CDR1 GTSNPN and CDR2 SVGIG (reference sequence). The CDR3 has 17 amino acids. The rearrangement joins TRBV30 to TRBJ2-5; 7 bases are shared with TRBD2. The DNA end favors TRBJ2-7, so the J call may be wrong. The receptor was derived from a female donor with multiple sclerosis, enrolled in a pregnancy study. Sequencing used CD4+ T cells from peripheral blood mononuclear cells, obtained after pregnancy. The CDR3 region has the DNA TGTGCCTGGAGCAGCTCGTGGGAGGGGTCGATTCCCTACGAGCAGTACTTC. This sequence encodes CAWSSSWEGSIPYEQYF.